This T cell receptor beta chain was recorded in a study of blood T cells in healthy people across ages. Germline CDR1 and CDR2: SGHTA and FQGTGA. The V end lost 5 bases, the J end lost 1 base, and 12 bases lay between the germline ends. The CDR3 totals 15 residues. A second PCR, run for roughly 7 to 11 cycles, used a sample-barcoded 5' primer plus a J-beta primer mix. MiXCR was run by TCRdb on the 5' RACE reads, yielding one entry per CDR3 protein. The sample lists hundreds of thousands of distinct CDR3 sequences; 24% were seen once. This sample was shared with a second study, whose subject was T cells of mothers and their children.

Source material: blood. The chain recombines TRBV7-3 with TRBJ2-1; tentatively, D is TRBD1 (5 bases). The clonotype originates from a boy between 10 and 17 years old in good health. The CDR3 spells CASSVSKGSYNEQFF. Here the CDR3 DNA reads TGTGCCAGCAGCGTATCGAAGGGGTCCTACAATGAGCAGTTCTTC.